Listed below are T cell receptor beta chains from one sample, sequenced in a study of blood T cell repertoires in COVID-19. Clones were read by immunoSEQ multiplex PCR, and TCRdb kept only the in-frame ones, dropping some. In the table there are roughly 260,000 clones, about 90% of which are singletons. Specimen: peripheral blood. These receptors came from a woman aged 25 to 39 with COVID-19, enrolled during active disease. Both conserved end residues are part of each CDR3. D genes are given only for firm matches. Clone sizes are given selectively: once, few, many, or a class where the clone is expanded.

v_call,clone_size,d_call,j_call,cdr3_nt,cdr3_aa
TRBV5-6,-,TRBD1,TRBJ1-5,TGTGCCAGCAGTCTACAGGGGGGCAATCAGCCCCAGCATTTT,CASSLQGGNQPQHF
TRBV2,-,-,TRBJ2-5,TGTGCCAGCAGTGTCGACAGCAAAGAGACCCAGTACTTC,CASSVDSKETQYF
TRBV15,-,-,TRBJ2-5,TGTGCCACCAGCAGAGATAACACAGGGCGAGAGACCCAGTACTTC,CATSRDNTGRETQYF
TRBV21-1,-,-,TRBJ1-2,TGCCCGGACGAACAGCTTGGGGACAGCAATATTTGGTATGGCTACACCTTC,CPDEQLGDSNIWYGYTF
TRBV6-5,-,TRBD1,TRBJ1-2,TGTGCCAGCAGTCGACAAGGACAGGGTCGATATGGCTACACCTTC,CASSRQGQGRYGYTF
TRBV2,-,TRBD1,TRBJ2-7,TGTGCCAGCAGAAAAGCCGGGACAGGGGCGGGCGAGCAGTACTTC,CASRKAGTGAGEQYF
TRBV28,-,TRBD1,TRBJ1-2,TGTGCCAGCAACAATTACCGGACAGGGGATTTCAGCTATGGCTACACCTTC,CASNNYRTGDFSYGYTF
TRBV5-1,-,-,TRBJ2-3,TGCGCCAGCAGCCAAGGACAGAGCACAGATACGCAGTATTTT,CASSQGQSTDTQYF
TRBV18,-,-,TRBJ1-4,TGTGCCAGCTCACCACGGCAGGGTGTTAATGAAAAACTGTTTTTT,CASSPRQGVNEKLFF
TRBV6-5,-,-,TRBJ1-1,TGTGCCAGCACCCCCGGACTACTGAACACTGAAGCTTTCTTT,CASTPGLLNTEAFF
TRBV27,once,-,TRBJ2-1,TGTGCCAGCAGTACACGGTGGAGCTCCTACAATGAGCAGTTCTTC,CASSTRWSSYNEQFF
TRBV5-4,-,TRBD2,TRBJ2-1,TGTGCCAGCAGCTCCTTCCGGGAGGGCCTTAGATTTGAGCAGTTCTTC,CASSSFREGLRFEQFF
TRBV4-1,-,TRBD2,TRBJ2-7,TGCGCCAGCAGCCCGGGACTAGCGGTTAGCTCCTACGAGCAGTACTTC,CASSPGLAVSSYEQYF
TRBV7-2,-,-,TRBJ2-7,TGTGCCAGCAGCTTAGCGGTCGATACTAGTCGGGCAATGCGCTTTAGCGAGCAGTACTTC,CASSLAVDTSRAMRFSEQYF
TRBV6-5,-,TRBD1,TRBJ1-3,TGTGCCAGCACGGGCAGGGGGCAAGGAAACACCATATATTTT,CASTGRGQGNTIYF
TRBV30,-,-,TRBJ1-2,TGTGCCTGGACAGGGCCCCCTATAGGCTACACCTTC,CAWTGPPIGYTF
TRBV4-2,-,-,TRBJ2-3,TGTGCCAGCAGCAGACTAGACTACACAGATACGCAGTATTTT,CASSRLDYTDTQYF
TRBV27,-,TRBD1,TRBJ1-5,TGTGCCAGCAGTTCCTGGGTCGGACAGGCGGTGGAGCCCCAGCATTTT,CASSSWVGQAVEPQHF
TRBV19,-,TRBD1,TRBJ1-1,TGTGCCAGTAGTATAGAAGGCGGGACAGGGGCTGGGAACACTGAAGCTTTCTTT,CASSIEGGTGAGNTEAFF
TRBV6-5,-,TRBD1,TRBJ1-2,TGTGCCAGCAGGAGGGGGCTGAACTATGGCTACACCTTC,CASRRGLNYGYTF
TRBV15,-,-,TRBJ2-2,TGTGCCACCAGCGCGACAGAAATAAACACCGGGGAGCTGTTTTTT,CATSATEINTGELFF
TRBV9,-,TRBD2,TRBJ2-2,TGTGCCAGCAGCGTCAGACTAGCGGGAGACACCGGGGAGCTGTTTTTT,CASSVRLAGDTGELFF
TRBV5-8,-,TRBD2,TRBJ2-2,TGTGCCAGCAGCTTGAAGGTGACTAGCGGTAACACCGGGGAGCTGTTTTTT,CASSLKVTSGNTGELFF
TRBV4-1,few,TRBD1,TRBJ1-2,TGCGCCAGCAGCCAAGAAACCCGGACAGGGTACAACTATGGCTACACCTTC,CASSQETRTGYNYGYTF
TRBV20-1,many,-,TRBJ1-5,TGCAGTGCTAGTTGGGGGAGGGTCCATCAGCCCCAGCATTTT,CSASWGRVHQPQHF
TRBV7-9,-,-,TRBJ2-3,TGTGCCAGCAGTCCCCCGACAGTTTCAGATACGCAGTATTTT,CASSPPTVSDTQYF
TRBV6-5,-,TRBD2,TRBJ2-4,TGTGCCAGCAGTTCCCTAGCGGGAGTTCAGTACTTC,CASSSLAGVQYF
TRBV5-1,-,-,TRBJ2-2,TGCGCCAGCAGCTTGGGAGGGTTCGGGGAGCTGTTTTTT,CASSLGGFGELFF
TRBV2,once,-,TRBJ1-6,TGTGCCAGCAGTGAAGAAATGACATCTAATTCACCCCTCCACTTT,CASSEEMTSNSPLHF
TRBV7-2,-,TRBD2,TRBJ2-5,TGTGCCAGCAGCTTAGGGCTAGCGGGAGCTGAGACCCAGTACTTC,CASSLGLAGAETQYF
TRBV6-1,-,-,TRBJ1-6,TGTGCCAGCAGTGACATCGGACGGACAAAGTCAGGGCCCCTCCACTTT,CASSDIGRTKSGPLHF
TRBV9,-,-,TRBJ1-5,TGTGCCAGCAGCGTAGGGATCAGGGATGGTCAGCCCCAGCATTTT,CASSVGIRDGQPQHF
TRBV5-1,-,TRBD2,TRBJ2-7,TGCGCCAGCAGCCCGACTAGCGTCCACGAGCAGTACTTC,CASSPTSVHEQYF
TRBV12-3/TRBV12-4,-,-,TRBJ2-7,TGTGCCAGCAGTTGGGGAGACGAGCAGTACTTC,CASSWGDEQYF
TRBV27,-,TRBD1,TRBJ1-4,TGTGCCAGCAGTTCTGGGACAGCCTCTAATGAAAAACTGTTTTTT,CASSSGTASNEKLFF
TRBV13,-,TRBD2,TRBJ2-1,TGTGCCAGCAGCTCGGGACTAGCGGGCGGCTCCTACAATGAGCAGTTCTTC,CASSSGLAGGSYNEQFF
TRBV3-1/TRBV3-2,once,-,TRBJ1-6,TGTGCCAGCAGCCCTCCCGGGGGGGGTTATTCACCCCTCCACTTT,CASSPPGGGYSPLHF
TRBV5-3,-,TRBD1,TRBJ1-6,TGTGCCAGAAGCTTGGGGACTAGGACAGGGGGCGCTCATTCACCCCTCCACTTT,CARSLGTRTGGAHSPLHF
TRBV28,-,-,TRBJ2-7,TGTGCCAGCAGTCCCGGGTCCCTCTACGAGCAGTACTTC,CASSPGSLYEQYF